The 14 T cell receptor beta chains listed next were all sequenced from one sample in a study of CD8+ T cells in alopecia areata. Described treatment: oral pan-JAK inhibitor, 5-10 mg twice daily. Lesional scalp tissue (obtained by punch biopsy) and peripheral blood were collected from alopecia areata patients. cDNA reverse transcribed from extracted RNA served as the sequencing template. Profiling relied on immunoSEQ multiplex PCR, and the TCRdb table lists in-frame clones only, not all of them. This sample has a few thousand clones, with approximately 74% found just once. The source material was skin, sampled at week 24, from a patient treated with tofacitinib. The receptors stem from a human donor with alopecia areata.

This clone has more than one count but fewer than ten. This chain connects TRBV7-8 to TRBJ2-2; D possibly corresponds to TRBD1 (6 bases). Looked up from germline, CDR1 is SGHVS and CDR2 is FQNEAQ. The CDR3 sequence is 13 residues long. V was cut by 7 bases and J by 6 bases, with 12 bases left in between. The CDR3 region has the DNA TGTGCCAGCACCCGTACAGGGTCCGGGGAGCTGTTTTTT. Protein sequence: CASTRTGSGELFF. Using reference TRBV7-8 and TRBJ2-2 for the parts outside the CDR3, the full variable domain is GAGVSQSPRYKVAKRGQDVALRCDPISGHVSLFWYQQALGQGPEFLTYFQNEAQLDKSGLPSDRFFAERPEGSVSTLKIQRTQQEDSAVYLCASTRTGSGELFFGEGSRLTVL.

The gene calls are TRBV23-1 and TRBJ1-5; D remains unclear. Being an ORF, TRBV23-1 has a function that is uncertain. V was cut by 4 bases and J by 6 bases, with 10 bases left in between. This CDR3 spans 13 amino acids. Here the CDR3 reads CASSPSGSQPQHF. CDR3 coding DNA: TGCGCCAGCAGTCCCAGCGGGAGTCAGCCCCAGCATTTT.

The V call is TRBV14, the J call TRBJ2-5, with D possibly matching TRBD2 (5 bases). Germline CDR1 is SGHDN and CDR2 is FVKESK. V was cut by 0 bases and J by 1 base, with 21 bases left in between. The CDR3 runs to 19 residues. This chain's CDR3 is CASSQEGSRTSVSQETQYF. CDR3 coding DNA: TGTGCCAGCAGCCAAGAGGGGAGTCGGACCAGCGTAAGCCAAGAGACCCAGTACTTC.

Notes on this clone: It may be a read error: a sequence one base away is much more abundant. This chain links TRBV5-8 with TRBJ2-1; possible D gene TRBD2, 5 bases. The CDR3 sequence is 13 residues long. Per germline, CDR1 SGHTS and CDR2 YDEGEE. CDR3 loop: CAGSLYGNNEQFF. The CDR3 nucleotides are TGTGCCGGCAGCTTGTACGGGAATAATGAGCAGTTCTTC.

V usage is TRBV30 and J usage is TRBJ2-7, with a possible D match to TRBD2 (5 bases). V lost 4 bases and J lost 0, with 16 bases in between. The CDR3 has 15 amino acids. The V gene's germline CDR1 is GTSNPN and CDR2 SVGIG (reference sequence). The CDR3 protein is CAWKSRLASSYEQYF. Here the CDR3 DNA reads TGTGCCTGGAAAAGCCGGTTAGCGAGCTCCTACGAGCAGTACTTC.

The chain carries TRBV6-6 and TRBJ2-2; 13 bases are shared with TRBD2. This CDR3 comprises 16 residues. V trimming: 5 bases; J trimming: 3 bases; junction bases outside the gene matches: 3. Germline lookup yields CDR1 MNHNY and CDR2 SVGAGI (reference sequence). The CDR3 DNA reads TGTGCCAGCAGTCTGACTAGCGGGGGGTACACCGGGGAGCTGTTTTTT. Translating it yields CASSLTSGGYTGELFF.

The V gene is TRBV5-1, the J gene TRBJ1-1; no reliable D call. The V gene lost 1 base and the J gene lost 2 bases, with 9 bases spanning the gap. The CDR3 is 14 residues long. CDR1 is SGHRS, CDR2 YFSETQ, per germline. The CDR3 DNA reads TGCGCCAGCAGCTTGATGTCCAGTAACACTGAAGCTTTCTTT. It codes for CASSLMSSNTEAFF.

The rearrangement links TRBV6-5 to TRBJ1-1; no clear D. Germline values: CDR1 MNHEY, CDR2 SVGAGI. Trimming removed 5 bases at V and 5 bases at J, with 9 bases between. The CDR3 runs 12 residues. CDR3 bases: TGTGCCAGCAGTACGCGGAGAACTGAAGCTTTCTTT. Protein: CASSTRRTEAFF.

The chain combines TRBV6-5 with TRBJ2-1; no clear D gene. The germline V gene has CDR1 MNHEY and CDR2 SVGAGI. Trimming stripped 2 bases from V and 9 bases from J, with 17 bases between. The CDR3 spans 15 residues. Here the CDR3 reads CASSYGPLGLSEQFF. DNA of the CDR3: TGTGCCAGCAGTTACGGACCACTTGGGCTGAGTGAGCAGTTCTTC.

The chain recombines TRBV4-2 with TRBJ2-7; D ambiguous. Trimming stripped 0 bases from V and 0 bases from J, with 12 bases between. Germline-derived CDR1 and CDR2 are LGHNA and YNFKEQ. CDR3 size: 16 residues. The CDR3 DNA follows: TGTGCCAGCAGCCAAGATCGCCAGACCAGCTCCTACGAGCAGTACTTC. Translated, it gives CASSQDRQTSSYEQYF.

The rearrangement joins TRBV5-1 to TRBJ1-2; no clear D gene. Trimming pared 0 bases from V and 4 bases from J, leaving 16 bases between. The germline V gene encodes CDR1 SGHRS and CDR2 YFSETQ. The CDR3 extends over 16 amino acids. CDR3 region: CASSLDGQAVRYGYTF. The CDR3 DNA follows: TGCGCCAGCAGCTTGGACGGGCAGGCCGTCCGCTATGGCTACACCTTC.

The chain recombines TRBV12-5 with TRBJ2-7; 7 positions agree with TRBD1. The length of the CDR3 is 11 residues. The germline V gene encodes CDR1 LGHNT and CDR2 FRNRAP. V lost 5 bases, J lost 6 bases, and 1 base stayed unmatched. CDR3 coding DNA: TGTGCTAGTGGTACAGGGGTCGAGCAGTACTTC. This codes for CASGTGVEQYF.

This clone was seen a handful of times. The CDR3 loop reads CASSPRAPQETQYF. For the CDR3, the DNA is TGTGCCAGCAGTCCCCGGGCCCCCCAAGAGACCCAGTACTTC. The chain couples TRBV6-6 to TRBJ2-5; D uncertain. V lost 5 bases to trimming and J lost 1 base, with 11 bases between them. The CDR3 has 14 amino acids. Germline assignment: CDR1 MNHNY and CDR2 SVGAGI (reference sequence).

The chain recombines TRBV28 with TRBJ2-1, with 13 bases fitting TRBD2. Germline V lookup: CDR1 MDHEN, CDR2 SYDVKM. V shed 5 bases, J shed 6 bases, and the junction held 4 bases outside the gene matches. The CDR3 runs to 15 residues. In DNA, the CDR3 is TGTGCCAGCAGTCCACTAGCGGGGGGGATCAATGAGCAGTTCTTC. This encodes CASSPLAGGINEQFF.